These T cell receptor beta chains were read from a single sample in a study of beta chain features in type 1 diabetes. Clones were sequenced by immunoSEQ multiplex PCR, and TCRdb holds only the in-frame ones, with some missing. The repertoire includes fewer than 500,000 clones, about 15% of them detected once, and roughly 0.035% sits in the top ten. The source material was naive CD4+ T cells from blood. The receptors come from a man aged 25 to 45 in good health. CDR3s include the opening cysteine and the closing phenylalanine or tryptophan. D genes are given only for firm matches. The size of a clone is reported for some rows only, either as once, few or many, or as a class for expanded clones.

abundance,d_gene,j_gene,v_gene,CDR3aa,CDR3nt
NA,NA,TRBJ2-1,TRBV2,CASSLRNNEQFF,TGTGCCAGCAGTCTCAGGAACAATGAGCAGTTCTTC
few,NA,TRBJ2-4,TRBV7-2,CASSLIPEGNIQYF,TGTGCCAGCAGCTTAATTCCCGAGGGGAACATTCAGTACTTC
NA,NA,TRBJ2-5,TRBV6-6,CASSYAGRETQYF,TGTGCCAGCAGTTACGCGGGGCGCGAGACCCAGTACTTC
few,NA,TRBJ1-2,TRBV29-1,CSGEVGQDGYTF,TGCAGCGGGGAGGTGGGCCAGGATGGCTACACCTTC
NA,TRBD2,TRBJ2-2,TRBV4-3,CASSPRAGGTGELFF,TGCGCCAGCAGCCCGCGGGCGGGGGGTACCGGGGAGCTGTTTTTT
few,NA,TRBJ2-1,TRBV27,CASSLRNEQFF,TGTGCCAGCAGTCTTAGGAATGAGCAGTTCTTC
few,TRBD2,TRBJ2-1,TRBV30,CAWSSGRANEQFF,TGTGCCTGGAGTAGCGGGAGGGCCAATGAGCAGTTCTTC
NA,NA,TRBJ2-5,TRBV29-1,CSVERLEGTQYF,TGCAGCGTTGAACGATTAGAAGGGACCCAGTACTTC
few,NA,TRBJ2-3,TRBV19,CASSTYADTQYF,TGTGCCAGTAGTACTTACGCAGATACGCAGTATTTT
few,NA,TRBJ2-5,TRBV5-6,CASSLDPLRETQYF,TGTGCCAGCAGCTTGGATCCACTCCGTGAGACCCAGTACTTC
NA,TRBD1,TRBJ1-5,TRBV7-2,CASRWTGLRNQPQHF,TGTGCCAGCAGATGGACAGGGCTCCGCAATCAGCCCCAGCATTTT
few,TRBD1,TRBJ2-1,TRBV7-3,CASIFNRGRNEQFF,TGTGCCAGCATCTTTAACAGGGGAAGGAATGAGCAGTTCTTC
NA,TRBD2,TRBJ2-1,TRBV11-2,CASGSIAGGPNEQFF,TGTGCCAGCGGCTCGATAGCGGGGGGGCCCAATGAGCAGTTCTTC
few,TRBD1,TRBJ2-5,TRBV7-2,CASSWGSTGGETQYF,TGTGCCAGCAGCTGGGGGTCAACAGGGGGTGAGACCCAGTACTTC
NA,NA,TRBJ2-1,TRBV7-2,CASSLAPNYNEQFF,TGTGCCAGCAGCCTGGCACCTAACTACAATGAGCAGTTCTTC
NA,TRBD1,TRBJ1-2,TRBV4-1,CASSQPGQQNGYTF,TGCGCCAGCAGCCAGCCGGGACAGCAGAATGGCTACACCTTC
few,TRBD2,TRBJ2-5,TRBV9,CASSVGGLEDETQYF,TGTGCCAGCAGCGTAGGGGGACTAGAGGACGAGACCCAGTACTTC
many,TRBD1,TRBJ2-5,TRBV23-1,CASSLDRGRRETQYF,TGCGCCAGCAGTCTCGACAGGGGGCGCCGAGAGACCCAGTACTTC
few,NA,TRBJ2-3,TRBV7-2,CASSWSVVDTQYF,TGTGCCAGCAGCTGGTCCGTGGTTGATACGCAGTATTTT
NA,TRBD1,TRBJ2-5,TRBV5-1,CASSARDRVQTQYF,TGCGCCAGCAGCGCCCGGGACAGGGTCCAGACCCAGTACTTC
NA,NA,TRBJ2-4,TRBV4-1,CASSQGGVGWAKNIQYF,TGCGCCAGCAGCCAAGGGGGGGTAGGTTGGGCCAAAAACATTCAGTACTTC
NA,TRBD1,TRBJ1-1,TRBV2,CASSLIRTGNTEAFF,TGTGCCAGCAGTTTAATTAGGACAGGTAACACTGAAGCTTTCTTT
NA,NA,TRBJ2-1,TRBV25-1,CASSTRALPRSYNEQFF,TGTGCCAGCAGTACCCGGGCCCTTCCCCGCTCCTACAATGAGCAGTTCTTC
few,TRBD1,TRBJ2-1,TRBV11-2,CASSFTGTGVNEQFF,TGTGCCAGCAGCTTCACCGGGACAGGGGTAAATGAGCAGTTCTTC
few,NA,TRBJ2-1,TRBV10-3,CAISERTDNEQFF,TGTGCCATCAGTGAAAGGACAGACAATGAGCAGTTCTTC
few,NA,TRBJ2-3,TRBV15,CATSRGQSDTQYF,TGTGCCACCAGCAGAGGCCAATCAGATACGCAGTATTTT
NA,TRBD1,TRBJ1-6,TRBV7-9,CASSPEGQYNSPLHF,TGTGCCAGCAGCCCAGAGGGACAGTATAATTCACCCCTCCACTTT
few,NA,TRBJ2-3,TRBV9,CASSADPKADTQYF,TGTGCCAGCAGCGCGGACCCAAAGGCAGATACGCAGTATTTT
few,NA,TRBJ2-3,TRBV29-1,CSVEPHSRGKDTQYF,TGCAGCGTTGAACCCCACAGTCGGGGTAAGGATACGCAGTATTTT
few,TRBD1,TRBJ2-4,TRBV10-3,CAISDRGGKNIQYF,TGTGCCATCAGCGACAGGGGGGGCAAAAACATTCAGTACTTC
NA,NA,TRBJ2-2,TRBV13,CASSFSIGELFF,TGTGCCAGCAGCTTTTCGATCGGGGAGCTGTTTTTT
NA,TRBD1,TRBJ1-1,TRBV2,CASRPGTAGPAFF,TGTGCCAGCAGACCCGGGACAGCCGGCCCAGCTTTCTTT
few,NA,TRBJ1-1,TRBV18,CASSGTRVKNTEAFF,TGTGCCAGCTCAGGCACTAGGGTAAAGAACACTGAAGCTTTCTTT
few,TRBD2,TRBJ2-5,TRBV30,CAWSGRWVAGEGETQYF,TGTGCCTGGAGCGGACGTTGGGTAGCGGGAGAGGGAGAGACCCAGTACTTC
NA,TRBD2,TRBJ2-5,TRBV9,CASSVGLAGGQETQYF,TGTGCCAGCAGCGTAGGACTAGCGGGAGGCCAAGAGACCCAGTACTTC
NA,TRBD2,TRBJ2-4,TRBV4-1,CASSQEPAGLDLAKNIQYF,TGCGCCAGCAGCCAAGAACCAGCGGGACTTGATCTGGCCAAAAACATTCAGTACTTC
NA,NA,TRBJ1-5,TRBV10-3,CAISESGNQPQHF,TGTGCCATCAGTGAGTCTGGGAATCAGCCCCAGCATTTT
few,NA,TRBJ1-2,TRBV6-5,CASSYLGGYTF,TGTGCCAGCAGTTACTTGGGAGGCTACACCTTC
few,TRBD1,TRBJ2-5,TRBV6-6,CASSSRTGLGETQYF,TGTGCCAGCAGTTCCCGGACAGGGTTGGGAGAGACCCAGTACTTC
few,NA,TRBJ2-1,TRBV9,CASSTSAGLPNEQFF,TGTGCCAGCAGCACATCCGCGGGATTACCCAATGAGCAGTTCTTC
NA,NA,TRBJ1-2,TRBV14,CASSQHPYGYTF,TGTGCCAGCAGCCAGCATCCCTATGGCTACACCTTC
few,NA,TRBJ1-2,TRBV7-2,CASSLAQLESHGYTF,TGTGCCAGCAGCTTAGCGCAACTCGAGTCGCATGGCTACACCTTC
few,NA,TRBJ2-5,TRBV25-1,CASSELLETQYF,TGTGCCAGCAGTGAATTGCTCGAGACCCAGTACTTC
NA,NA,TRBJ2-3,TRBV7-8,CASSLALGLSDTQYF,TGTGCCAGCAGCTTAGCGCTTGGACTCTCAGATACGCAGTATTTT
few,NA,TRBJ2-3,TRBV7-2,CASSSRTDTQYF,TGTGCCAGCAGCTCCCGAACAGATACGCAGTATTTT
few,TRBD1,TRBJ1-5,TRBV30,CAWSVGTGGGQPQHF,TGTGCCTGGAGTGTTGGTACAGGGGGCGGTCAGCCCCAGCATTTT
many,TRBD1,TRBJ1-1,TRBV29-1,CSVGPRQGNEAFF,TGCAGCGTTGGCCCAAGACAGGGAAATGAAGCTTTCTTT
NA,TRBD1,TRBJ1-1,TRBV4-3,CASSLGTGGLGTEAFF,TGCGCCAGCAGCCTCGGGACAGGGGGACTAGGCACTGAAGCTTTCTTT
few,NA,TRBJ2-1,TRBV28,CASSTIVGGREQFF,TGTGCCAGCAGCACCATTGTCGGGGGTCGTGAGCAGTTCTTC
NA,NA,TRBJ2-5,TRBV30,CAWSGSVQETQYF,TGTGCCTGGAGTGGTAGCGTACAAGAGACCCAGTACTTC
few,NA,TRBJ1-5,TRBV20-1,CSAGQNQPQHF,TGCAGTGCTGGTCAAAATCAGCCCCAGCATTTT
NA,TRBD2,TRBJ2-1,TRBV5-1,CASSLVSGSNFGNEQFF,TGCGCCAGCAGCTTGGTTAGCGGGAGTAATTTTGGGAATGAGCAGTTCTTC
many,NA,TRBJ1-1,TRBV13,CASSHTEAFF,TGTGCCAGCAGCCACACTGAAGCTTTCTTT
NA,TRBD1,TRBJ1-3,TRBV29-1,CSVSFGKGGPGNTIYF,TGCAGCGTTTCCTTCGGCAAAGGGGGCCCTGGAAACACCATATATTTT
NA,TRBD2,TRBJ2-5,TRBV5-1,CASSFQRESGETQYF,TGCGCCAGCAGCTTCCAGCGGGAGTCGGGAGAGACCCAGTACTTC
NA,NA,TRBJ2-3,TRBV19,CASSITASSTDTQYF,TGTGCCAGTAGTATTACGGCCAGCAGCACAGATACGCAGTATTTT
few,NA,TRBJ1-2,TRBV10-3,CANNGGQEYGYTF,TGTGCCAACAATGGTGGGCAGGAGTATGGCTACACCTTC
NA,TRBD1,TRBJ2-5,TRBV20-1,CSAGQKETQYF,TGCAGTGCGGGACAGAAAGAGACCCAGTACTTC
few,TRBD1,TRBJ2-2,TRBV7-2,CATTHRDRRTRELFF,TGTGCCACCACTCACCGGGACAGGCGTACCAGGGAGCTGTTTTTT
NA,NA,TRBJ2-1,TRBV7-2,CASSLFDEQFF,TGTGCCAGCAGCTTATTCGATGAGCAGTTCTTC